The clone carrying this T cell receptor (beta chain) appeared a few times. The data belong to a study of cytomegalovirus exposure and HLA in healthy donors. It was with 60 Vbeta and 13 Jbeta primers that the PCR ran. Only in-frame clones appear in the TCRdb table, and some are missing; sequencing was by immunoSEQ multiplex PCR. The sample contains fewer than 100,000 clones, approximately 7.7% of which appear only once. The sequenced sample consisted of PBMCs. This sequence originates from a man aged 50 to 59 in good health and CMV-seronegative.

For the CDR3, the DNA is TGTGCCAGCAGTGAGAAGGGCGGGGGGAATCAGCCCCAGCATTTT. Translation: CASSEKGGGNQPQHF. The chain carries TRBV2 and TRBJ1-5, with D perhaps TRBD1 (5 bases). V gave up 3 bases and J gave up 4 bases, with 13 bases separating them. Germline CDR1 is SNHLY and CDR2 is FYNNEI. This CDR3 has 15 amino acids.